The clone carrying this T cell receptor beta chain appeared a single time. The source of the sample is a study of blood T cell repertoires in COVID-19. Looking at the study overall: Specimens from acute and convalescent COVID-19 originated in the United States, Italy and Spain.

Only in-frame clones appear in the TCRdb table, and some are missing; sequencing was by immunoSEQ multiplex PCR. The profile shows some 240,000 clones, about 86% of them singletons. CDR1 and CDR2 (germline): SGHRS, YFSETQ. V lost 0 bases to trimming and J lost 6 bases; unmatched junction nucleotides: 11. The CDR3 is 18 amino acids. The sequencing input was peripheral blood. V usage is TRBV5-1 and J usage is TRBJ1-6; 8 bases align to TRBD1. This TCR was sampled from a woman of 80 years or more with acute or convalescent COVID-19. This CDR3 reads CASSLVGDRGSLNSPLHF. For the CDR3, the DNA is TGCGCCAGCAGCTTGGTTGGTGACAGGGGTTCCCTTAATTCACCCCTCCACTTT.